This TCR beta chain was captured in a study of graft-versus-host responses after intestinal transplantation. Study-wide background: Among the recipients, all got anti-thymocyte globulin induction and then tacrolimus and steroids for about 3 years.

Concerning this clone: Its specificity is not known.

Per germline, CDR1 SGHNT and CDR2 YENEEA. The CDR3 runs 13 residues. Trimming removed 5 bases from V and 7 bases from J, with 9 bases in between. Using immunoSEQ multiplex PCR, the repertoire was profiled, and TCRdb retains in-frame clones only, with some absent. Here the sample spans some 40,000 clones, more than 85% being singletons. Study findings and constraints: The authors found GvH clones in recipient marrow, some appearing first in ileum or blood. Declines in HvG clones occurring early post-transplant were associated with peak circulating GvH clone levels.

The chain has TRBV11-3 and TRBJ1-6, with D unclear. The TCR sequence derives from a human patient who received an intestinal transplant, so some T cells may come from the graft donor. The sequenced sample was PBMCs, obtained 524 days after transplant. DNA for the CDR3: TGTGCCAGCAGCGTCACCCGGAATTCACCCCTCCACTTT. Amino acids: CASSVTRNSPLHF.